Sequencing of this TCR beta chain was carried out in a study of blood T cell repertoires in COVID-19 (dated by TCRdb to 2018 to 2020). Background on the whole study: The collaborator samples originated in the United States, Italy and Spain and spanned the acute and convalescent phases of COVID-19. The material from the prospective study consisted of cDNA or gDNA derived from T cells, B-cell-depleted T cells, or PBMCs. Deeply sampled blood TCRbeta repertoires from subjects exposed to, actively infected with, or recovered from COVID-19 were included in the dataset. The repertoires were made available in a free public database intended to serve as a resource for research on the immune response to SARS-CoV-2. The samples were drawn from the first 160 participants of the ongoing ImmuneRACE study and from over 950 subjects provided by 6 global collaborators. Nearly every sample came with metadata listing a de-identified subject ID, COVID-19 status, age in years and sex. Where available, HLA class I and class II types were obtained from metadata supplied by the sample provider rather than from assay-based typing. The investigation overall reported the following: Clinical and demographic metadata were provided uncurated, with the amount varying by source and participant.

One collaborating source in Seattle enrolled patients during active infection and followed them longitudinally through the course of disease. Each collaborating institution followed its own protocols to collect whole blood in K2EDTA tubes. For TCRbeta analysis, collaborator samples were shipped as frozen whole blood, as isolated PBMCs, or as DNA extracted from either sample type. With respect to this clone: No cognate antigen has been identified for it. Per-base quality was not reported, and no clone a single base away is much larger than it.

CDR1 and CDR2 are read off the germline V gene as MGHDK and SYGVNS. There are 15 amino acids in the CDR3, from cysteine to phenylalanine inclusive. CDR3 DNA only is kept here, 45 bases in frame from base 1. Trimmed from V: 2 bases; trimmed from J: 4 bases; junction bases lacking a gene match: 6. TCRbeta CDR3 regions were amplified from genomic DNA by means of the immunoSEQ Assay, a bias-controlled multiplex PCR. The authors processed their data as follows. Nucleated cell counts per sample were estimated from amplification of reference gene primers within the assay. Sequence reads were collapsed and filtered to measure the absolute abundance of every unique TCRbeta CDR3 rearrangement. For each sample, productive Simpson clonality was calculated by taking the square root of Simpson's diversity index across productive rearrangements. TCRdb's version of the immuneACCESS table is confined to in-frame rearrangements and falls short of the full clone set. An unresolved V gene accounts for under half of the shortfall where checked; the remainder is of unknown origin. The V and J calls and clone size were taken over from that table, and D and trimming were inferred from the DNA. Present in this sample are 290,000 or so clones, more than 85% of which were seen just once. The top ten hold around 2.2% of the sample.

The receptor chain draws on TRBV25-1 and TRBJ2-3, with TRBD1 identical over 7 junction bases. Material: peripheral blood. This sequence was found in a woman aged 25 to 39 with COVID-19, enrolled during active disease. The DNA is as follows: TGTGCCAGCAGTGAACTTACAGGGGCCGCAGATACGCAGTATTTT. This sequence encodes CASSELTGAADTQYF.